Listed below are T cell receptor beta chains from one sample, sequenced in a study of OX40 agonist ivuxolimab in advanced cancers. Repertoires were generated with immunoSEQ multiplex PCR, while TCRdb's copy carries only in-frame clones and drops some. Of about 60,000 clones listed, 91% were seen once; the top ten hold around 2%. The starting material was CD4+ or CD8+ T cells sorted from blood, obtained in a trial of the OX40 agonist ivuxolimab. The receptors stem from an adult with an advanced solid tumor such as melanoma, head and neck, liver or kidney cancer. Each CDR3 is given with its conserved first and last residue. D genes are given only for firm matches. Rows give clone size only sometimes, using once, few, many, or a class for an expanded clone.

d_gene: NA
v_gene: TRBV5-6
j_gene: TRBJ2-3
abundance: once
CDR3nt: TGTGCCAGCAGCTTGGCGGGACCCAGCACAGATACGCAGTATTTT
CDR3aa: CASSLAGPSTDTQYF

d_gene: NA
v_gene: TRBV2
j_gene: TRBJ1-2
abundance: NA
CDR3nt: TGTGCCAGCAGTGGACGGACAGCATTCGATGGCTACACCTTC
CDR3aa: CASSGRTAFDGYTF

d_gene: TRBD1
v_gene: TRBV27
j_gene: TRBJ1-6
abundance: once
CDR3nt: TGTGCCAGCAAACGACAGGGGGGGGGTAATTCACCCCTCCACTTT
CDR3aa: CASKRQGGGNSPLHF

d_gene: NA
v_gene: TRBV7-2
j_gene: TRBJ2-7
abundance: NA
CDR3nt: TGTGCCAGCAGCTTAGAAGGGCAACGGGTGCAGTACTTC
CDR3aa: CASSLEGQRVQYF

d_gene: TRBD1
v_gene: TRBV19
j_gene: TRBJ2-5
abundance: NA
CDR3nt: TGTGCCAGTAGTACCCTGGACAGGGACCAAGAGACCCAGTACTTC
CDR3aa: CASSTLDRDQETQYF

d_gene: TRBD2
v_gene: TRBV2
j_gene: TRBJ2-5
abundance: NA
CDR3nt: TGTGCCAGCAGTGAGCGGGGGAAAGAGACCCAGTACTTC
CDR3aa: CASSERGKETQYF

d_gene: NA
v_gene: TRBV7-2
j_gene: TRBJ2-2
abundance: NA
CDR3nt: TGTGCCAGCAGCTTAGTTTCGGATTTTACCGGGGAGCTGTTTTTT
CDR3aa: CASSLVSDFTGELFF

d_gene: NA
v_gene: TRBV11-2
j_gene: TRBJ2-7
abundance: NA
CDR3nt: TGTGCCAGCAGCTTAGGGACATACTACGAGCAGTACTTC
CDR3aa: CASSLGTYYEQYF

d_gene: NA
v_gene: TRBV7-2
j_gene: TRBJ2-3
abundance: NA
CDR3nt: TGTGCCAGCAGCCTACAGCCGAAAAGCACAGATACGCAGTATTTT
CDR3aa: CASSLQPKSTDTQYF

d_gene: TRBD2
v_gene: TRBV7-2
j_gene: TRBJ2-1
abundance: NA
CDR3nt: TGTGCCAGCAGCTTAGTGCCAAGCGGGGGCTCCTACAATGAGCAGTTCTTC
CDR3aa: CASSLVPSGGSYNEQFF

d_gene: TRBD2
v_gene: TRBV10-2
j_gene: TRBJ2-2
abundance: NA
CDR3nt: TGCGCCACTTTAACCGGGACTAGCGGTTCGGGGGGGGAGCTGTTTTTT
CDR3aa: CATLTGTSGSGGELFF

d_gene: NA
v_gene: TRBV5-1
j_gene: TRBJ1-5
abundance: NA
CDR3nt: TGCGCCAGCAGCTTGGGTGGAGGCAATCAGCCCCAGCATTTT
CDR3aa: CASSLGGGNQPQHF

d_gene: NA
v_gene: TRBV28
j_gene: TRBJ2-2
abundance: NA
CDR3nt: TGTGCCAGCCGGGTGGCCCCCCCGAACACCGGGGAGCTGTTTTTT
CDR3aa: CASRVAPPNTGELFF

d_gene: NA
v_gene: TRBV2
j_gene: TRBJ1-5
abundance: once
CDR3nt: TGTGCCAGCAGTGCTCTCGGCAGATCTAGCAATCAGCCCCAGCATTTT
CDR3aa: CASSALGRSSNQPQHF

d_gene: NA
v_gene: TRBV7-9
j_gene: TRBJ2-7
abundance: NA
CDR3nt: TGTGCCAGCAGCTTAAATGACGAGCAGTACTTC
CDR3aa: CASSLNDEQYF

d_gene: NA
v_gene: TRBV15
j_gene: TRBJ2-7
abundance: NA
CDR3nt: TGTGCCACCAGCAGAGACCCGACCTACGAGCAGTACTTC
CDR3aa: CATSRDPTYEQYF

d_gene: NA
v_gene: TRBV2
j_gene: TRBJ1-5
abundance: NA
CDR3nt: TGTGCCAGCAGTGCAGGGGCGAATCAGCCCCAGCATTTT
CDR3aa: CASSAGANQPQHF

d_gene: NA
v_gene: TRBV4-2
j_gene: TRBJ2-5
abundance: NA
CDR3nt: TGTGCCAGCAGCCAAATAGAGGACGACCAGTACTTC
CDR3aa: CASSQIEDDQYF

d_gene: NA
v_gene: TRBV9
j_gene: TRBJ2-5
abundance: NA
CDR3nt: TGTGCCAGCAGCGTAGGACTAGGAGGAATACAAGAGACCCAGTACTTC
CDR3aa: CASSVGLGGIQETQYF

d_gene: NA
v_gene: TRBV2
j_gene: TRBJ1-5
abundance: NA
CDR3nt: TGTGCCAGCAGTGAGGATAGGTATCAGCCCCAGCATTTT
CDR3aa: CASSEDRYQPQHF

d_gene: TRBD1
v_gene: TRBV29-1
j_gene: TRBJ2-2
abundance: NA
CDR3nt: TGCAGCGTCCGGGATCAGGGGGATAACGGGGAGCTGTTTTTT
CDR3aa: CSVRDQGDNGELFF

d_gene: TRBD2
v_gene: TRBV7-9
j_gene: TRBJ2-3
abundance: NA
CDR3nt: TGTGCCAGCAGCTTACGGACTAGCGGGGAGGTAGATACGCAGTATTTT
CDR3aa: CASSLRTSGEVDTQYF

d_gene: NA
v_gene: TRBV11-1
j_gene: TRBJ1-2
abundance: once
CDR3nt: TGTGCCAGCAGCTTAGGGCACAGGGCGAATGGCTACACCTTC
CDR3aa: CASSLGHRANGYTF

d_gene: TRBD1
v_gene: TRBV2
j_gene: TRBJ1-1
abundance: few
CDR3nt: TGTGCCAGCAGTGAATCAGGGGGCGCTTCCACTGAAGCTTTCTTT
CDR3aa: CASSESGGASTEAFF

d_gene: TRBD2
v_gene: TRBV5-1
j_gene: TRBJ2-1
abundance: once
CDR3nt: TGCGCCAGCAGCTCCCTTTCTAGCGGGAATTACAATGAGCAGTTCTTC
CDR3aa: CASSSLSSGNYNEQFF

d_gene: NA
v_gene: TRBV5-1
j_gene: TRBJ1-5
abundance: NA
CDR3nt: TGCGCCAGCAGCTTATTCAGCAATCAGCCCCAGCATTTT
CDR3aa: CASSLFSNQPQHF

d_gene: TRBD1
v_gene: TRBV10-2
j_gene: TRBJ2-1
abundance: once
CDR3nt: TGCGCCAGCAGTGAAAGACAGGGGATAAGCAATGAGCAGTTCTTC
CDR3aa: CASSERQGISNEQFF

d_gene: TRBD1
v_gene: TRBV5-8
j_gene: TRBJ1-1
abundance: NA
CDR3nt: TGTGCCAGCAGCCCGGACAGGGGGCCCACTGAAGCTTTCTTT
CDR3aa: CASSPDRGPTEAFF

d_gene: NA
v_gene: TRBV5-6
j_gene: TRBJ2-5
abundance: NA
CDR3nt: TGTGCCAGCAGCCACCTGGGAGGAGCGGACCAAGAGACCCAGTACTTC
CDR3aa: CASSHLGGADQETQYF

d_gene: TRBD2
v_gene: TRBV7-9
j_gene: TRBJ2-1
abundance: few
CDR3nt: TGTGCCAGCAGCTTAATCGGGAGGGAGGATGAGCAGTTCTTC
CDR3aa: CASSLIGREDEQFF

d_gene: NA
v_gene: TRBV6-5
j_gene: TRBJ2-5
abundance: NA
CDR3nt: TGTGCCAGCAGTTACTCGGCGGGAAGATTCGAAGAGACCCAGTACTTC
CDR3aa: CASSYSAGRFEETQYF

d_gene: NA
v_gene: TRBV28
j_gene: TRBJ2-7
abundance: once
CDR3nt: TGTGCCAGCAGCCCCCCCGATGGGTTCGGCTACGAGCAGTACTTC
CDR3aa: CASSPPDGFGYEQYF

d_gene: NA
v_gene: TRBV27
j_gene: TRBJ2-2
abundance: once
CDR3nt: TGTGCCAGCAGTTTTTCCCCTGACTCCGCGAACACCGGGGAGCTGTTTTTT
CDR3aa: CASSFSPDSANTGELFF

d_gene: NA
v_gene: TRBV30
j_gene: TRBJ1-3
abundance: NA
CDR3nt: TGTGCCTGCGACGGGGGGCGTTTTGGAAACACCATATATTTT
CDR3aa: CACDGGRFGNTIYF

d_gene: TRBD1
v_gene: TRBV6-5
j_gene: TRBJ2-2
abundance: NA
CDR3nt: TGTGCCAGCAGTTACAGCACTAGGGGGCCCGGGGAGCTGTTTTTT
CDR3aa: CASSYSTRGPGELFF